The rows below give T cell receptor beta chains drawn from one sample of a study of T-cell memory formation after mild COVID-19. A single record per CDR3 protein comes from TCRdb applying MiXCR to the 5' RACE reads. The table records 40,000 or so distinct CDR3 sequences, over 6.5% of them present only once. Sequencing was performed on PBMCs or a T cell subset sorted from them (not recorded which). These receptors were collected from an adult who had mild COVID-19 (a few samples of this study predate the infection). Cell type and time point are not known. Each CDR3 is given with its conserved first and last residue. D genes are given only for firm matches. Clone size is stated in some rows and not others, as once, few, many or a class when expanded.

V,size,D,J,CDR3,DNA
TRBV7-3,many,.,TRBJ2-3,CASSLYPLPSSAGTDTQYF,TGTGCCAGCAGCTTATACCCCCTCCCCTCTAGCGCGGGCACAGATACGCAGTATTTT
TRBV20-1,many,.,TRBJ2-2,CSARREGATTGELFF,TGCAGTGCTAGGAGGGAGGGGGCGACCACCGGGGAGCTGTTTTTT
TRBV7-9,many,TRBD2,TRBJ2-1,CASSQLRGGGDEQFF,TGTGCCAGCAGCCAACTACGCGGGGGGGGCGATGAGCAGTTCTTC
TRBV20-1,.,.,TRBJ1-5,CSAREGGRVNQPQHF,TGCAGTGCTAGAGAAGGGGGACGGGTCAATCAGCCCCAGCATTTT
TRBV5-1,few,TRBD2,TRBJ2-3,CASRQLAGISTDTQYF,TGCGCCAGCAGGCAACTAGCGGGAATTAGCACAGATACGCAGTATTTT
TRBV7-2,.,.,TRBJ1-1,CASSPSPTLSLNTEAFF,TGTGCCAGCAGCCCTTCACCGACCCTCTCTCTGAACACTGAAGCTTTCTTT
TRBV7-3,few,TRBD1,TRBJ1-1,CASSSTGTAREAFF,TGTGCCAGCAGCTCCACGGGGACAGCTCGTGAAGCTTTCTTT
TRBV3-1,many,TRBD1,TRBJ2-4,CASSQGGQGEYF,TGTGCCAGCAGCCAAGGGGGACAGGGGGAGTACTTC
TRBV9,few,.,TRBJ1-2,CASSTLTGSDYGYTF,TGTGCCAGCAGCACACTGACTGGAAGTGACTATGGCTACACCTTC
TRBV5-1,.,.,TRBJ1-1,CASSSGVRRGTGTEAFF,TGCGCCAGCAGCTCGGGTGTCAGGAGGGGAACAGGAACTGAAGCTTTCTTT
TRBV3-1,.,.,TRBJ1-1,CASSQTSRKKAFF,TGTGCCAGCAGCCAAACGTCCAGGAAGAAAGCTTTCTTT
TRBV2,.,.,TRBJ2-5,CASKTGRGETQYF,TGTGCCAGCAAAACAGGGCGGGGGGAGACCCAGTACTTC
TRBV7-9,.,.,TRBJ2-7,CASSFRDVYEQYF,TGTGCCAGCAGCTTCCGGGACGTCTACGAGCAGTACTTC
TRBV6-5,few,TRBD1,TRBJ1-5,CASSKGTGAQPQHF,TGTGCCAGCAGTAAAGGGACAGGGGCTCAGCCCCAGCATTTT
TRBV12-3/TRBV12-4,many,.,TRBJ2-6,CASSFSGANVLTF,TGTGCCAGCAGCTTCTCTGGGGCCAACGTCCTGACTTTC
TRBV4-1,medium-sized,.,TRBJ2-7,CASSQPNGDEQYF,TGCGCCAGCAGCCAACCGAATGGGGACGAGCAGTACTTC
TRBV7-9,medium-sized,.,TRBJ1-2,CASTFSQGQGYTF,TGTGCCAGCACCTTCTCTCAGGGTCAAGGCTACACCTTC